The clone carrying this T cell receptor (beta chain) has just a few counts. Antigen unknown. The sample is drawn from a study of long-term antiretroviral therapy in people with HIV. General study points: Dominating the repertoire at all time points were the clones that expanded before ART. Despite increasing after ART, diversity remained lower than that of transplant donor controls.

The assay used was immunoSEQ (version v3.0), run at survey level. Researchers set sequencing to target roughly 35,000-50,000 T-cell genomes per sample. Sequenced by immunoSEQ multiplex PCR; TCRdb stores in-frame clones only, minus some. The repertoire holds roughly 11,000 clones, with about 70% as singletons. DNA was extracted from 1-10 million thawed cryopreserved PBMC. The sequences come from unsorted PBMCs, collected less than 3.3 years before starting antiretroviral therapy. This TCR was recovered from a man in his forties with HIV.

The CDR3 nucleotides read TGTGCCAGCCCCTCCCCAGGGGTCAAGGAAGATTGGACTGAAGCTTTCTTT. Its translation is CASPSPGVKEDWTEAFF. The chain is built from TRBV5-4 and TRBJ1-1; TRBD1 is a possible D gene (6 bases). This CDR3 comprises 17 residues. Germline CDR1 is SGHNT and CDR2 is YYREEE (reference sequence). Trimming removed 7 bases from V and 5 bases from J, with 27 bases in between. Together with reference TRBV5-4 and TRBJ1-1, the CDR3 gives the full variable domain: ETGVTQSPTHLIKTRGQQVTLRCSSQSGHNTVSWYQQALGQGPQFIFQYYREEENGRGNFPPRFSGLQFPNYSSELNVNALELDDSALYLCASPSPGVKEDWTEAFFGQGTRLTVV.